The 30 T cell receptor beta chains presented below share a single source sample, sequenced in a study of blood T cell repertoires in COVID-19. Assay used: immunoSEQ multiplex PCR; TCRdb lists only in-frame clones, some missing. The table records 75,000 to 90,000 clones, about 92% of them present only once. The specimen was peripheral blood. These receptors were collected from a woman aged 45-59 years in a cohort sampled during active COVID-19.

The chain uses TRBV6-5 and TRBJ1-2; D gene uncertain. Trimming removed 2 bases at V and 8 bases at J, with 6 bases between. Germline V gene lookup returns CDR1 MNHEY and CDR2 SVGAGI. The CDR3 is made up of 11 amino acids. The CDR3: CASSYQVGYTF. The CDR3 coding sequence is TGTGCCAGCAGTTACCAGGTGGGCTACACCTTC.

The chain joins TRBV7-2 to TRBJ1-2; 7 bases are a match to TRBD1. The length of the CDR3 is 13 residues. Trimming cost V 6 bases and J 6 bases; bases outside gene matches: 7. Germline values: CDR1 SGHTA, CDR2 FQGNSA. CDR3 coding DNA: TGTGCCAGCAGTTTTACAGGGGATGATGGCTACACCTTC. Translating gives CASSFTGDDGYTF.

The V gene is TRBV5-8, the J gene TRBJ2-3; 7 nucleotides line up with TRBD1. This CDR3 spans 15 amino acids. With 1 base clipped from V and 2 bases from J, the junction kept 4 bases outside the gene matches. The germline V gene has CDR1 SGHTS and CDR2 YDEGEE. The chain's CDR3 is CASSLRQGDTDTQYF. The CDR3 DNA reads as TGTGCCAGCAGCTTGCGACAGGGCGACACAGATACGCAGTATTTT.

The genes are TRBV3-1 (or the pseudogene TRBV3-2) and TRBJ2-1; D gene ambiguous. Germline lookup yields CDR1 LGHDT and CDR2 YNNKEL (reference sequence). The CDR3 totals 14 residues. Trimming removed 5 bases at V and 5 bases at J, with 13 bases between. CDR3 amino acids: CASSSFLGNNEQFF. The CDR3 nucleotides read TGTGCCAGCAGCAGTTTCTTGGGCAACAATGAGCAGTTCTTC.

The V gene is TRBV11-2, the J gene TRBJ2-7; a weak D match, TRBD2 (6 bases). The V and J ends lost 0 bases and 5 bases respectively, with 14 bases between them. Germline V gives CDR1 SGHAT, CDR2 FQNNGV. The CDR3 extends over 15 amino acids. The CDR3 nucleotides read TGTGCCAGCAGCTTAGACTTCGGGAGCGGCAACGAGCAGTACTTC. This gives the protein CASSLDFGSGNEQYF.

The V gene is TRBV2, the J gene TRBJ1-1, with D perhaps matching TRBD1 (5 bases). The CDR3 has 15 residues. Germline V lookup: CDR1 SNHLY, CDR2 FYNNEI. V lost 7 bases and J 0 bases, leaving 15 bases between the germline ends. The CDR3 nucleotides read TGTGCCAGCACTCTCGGGGGATGGCTGAACACTGAAGCTTTCTTT. Amino acids: CASTLGGWLNTEAFF.

This chain joins TRBV21-1 and TRBJ1-3; the D call in the table, TRBD1, was not verified against the DNA. TRBV21-1 is tagged as a pseudogene. This CDR3 spans 13 amino acids. CDR3 DNA: TGTGCCAGCAGCACGTCAGGTCACAACACCATATATTTT. Translation: CASSTSGHNTIYF.

The chain has TRBV14 and TRBJ2-1; maybe TRBD2 (6 bases). V dropped 5 bases and J dropped 10 bases, with 9 bases sitting between them. Germline V gene data show CDR1 as SGHDN and CDR2 as FVKESK. The CDR3 is 11 amino acids. CDR3 loop: CASSMGLEQFF. The CDR3, as DNA: TGTGCCAGCAGCATGGGACTGGAGCAGTTCTTC.

The chain joins TRBV7-2 to TRBJ2-3, with D possibly matching TRBD1 (5 bases). Germline V CDR1 and CDR2: SGHTA, FQGNSA. This CDR3 contains 12 residues. V was pared by 2 bases and J by 6 bases, with 6 bases between. CDR3 residues: CASSLKGDTQYF. In DNA form, the CDR3 reads TGTGCCAGCAGCTTAAAGGGGGATACGCAGTATTTT.

The rearrangement joins TRBV18 to TRBJ1-2, with TRBD1 matching over 7 bases. The J segment lost 8 bases and the V segment lost 3 bases, leaving 9 bases of the junction unmatched. This CDR3 has 14 amino acids. Germline V CDR1 and CDR2: KGHSH, LQKENI. CDR3 coding DNA: TGTGCCAGCTCACCCCCGGGACAGAAGGGAGGCTACACCTTC. This sequence encodes CASSPPGQKGGYTF.

In this sample, this clone turned up once. V usage is TRBV12-3 or TRBV12-4 and J usage is TRBJ2-5; D uncertain. The V gene lost 2 bases and the J gene lost 4 bases, with 5 bases spanning the gap. The CDR3 is 12 amino acids. CDR3: CASSLTGETQYF. The DNA for the CDR3 is TGTGCCAGCAGTTTAACGGGAGAGACCCAGTACTTC.

This chain connects TRBV6-5 to TRBJ2-1; 10 nucleotides line up with TRBD2. V lost 6 bases, J lost 9 bases, and 11 bases stayed unmatched. This CDR3 comprises 15 residues. Germline loops: CDR1 MNHEY, CDR2 SVGAGI. In DNA, the CDR3 is TGTGCCAGCAGACCGGCTAGCGGGAGTAGCGGTGAGCAGTTCTTC. Protein: CASRPASGSSGEQFF.

J is TRBJ1-2 and V is TRBV28, with TRBD1 identical over 7 bases. With 10 bases clipped from V and 4 bases from J, the junction kept 9 bases outside the gene matches. Germline-derived CDR1 and CDR2 are MDHEN and SYDVKM. CDR3 length: 13 residues. In nucleotides, the CDR3 is TGTGCCACCTCCGGACAGGTGATCTATGGCTACACCTTC. It yields the protein CATSGQVIYGYTF.

This clone was seen just once. The chain employs TRBV5-1 and TRBJ2-2; the match to TRBD2 covers 8 bases. Per the germline V gene, CDR1 is SGHRS and CDR2 is YFSETQ. The CDR3 length is 14 residues. The V segment lost 4 bases and the J segment 6 bases; nucleotides outside the gene matches: 5. In DNA form, the CDR3 reads TGCGCCAGCAGCGACTCTAGCGGGTCCGGGGAGCTGTTTTTT. It specifies CASSDSSGSGELFF.

The V call is TRBV28, the J call TRBJ2-1, with 12 bases lining up with TRBD2. Trimming at V came to 2 bases and at J to 0 bases, leaving 5 bases not matched to a gene. The CDR3 runs 18 residues. CDR1 is MDHEN, CDR2 SYDVKM, per germline. The CDR3 coding sequence is TGTGCCAGCAGTTTAGCGGGGACTAGCGGGTACTCCTACAATGAGCAGTTCTTC. It encodes CASSLAGTSGYSYNEQFF.

The CDR3 here is CASSLAYSGGTEAFF. In DNA, the CDR3 is TGTGCCAGCAGCTTAGCCTACTCAGGTGGAACTGAAGCTTTCTTT. The chain employs TRBV7-8 and TRBJ1-1; D gene unclear. Germline V lookup: CDR1 SGHVS, CDR2 FQNEAQ. V was cut by 0 bases and J by 5 bases, with 13 bases left in between. CDR3 length equals 15 residues.

Written as DNA, the CDR3 is TGTGCCAGCAGTGGGCAGGATATACCCATCTATGGCTACACCTTC. Protein: CASSGQDIPIYGYTF. This chain links TRBV2 with TRBJ1-2; no firm D call. V was pared by 4 bases and J by 4 bases, with 16 bases between. The CDR3 length is 15 residues. CDR1 is SNHLY, CDR2 FYNNEI, per germline. The full variable domain, its missing parts supplied by reference TRBV2 and TRBJ1-2, is EPEVTQTPSHQVTQMGQEVILRCVPISNHLYFYWYRQILGQKVEFLVSFYNNEISEKSEIFDDQFSVERPDGSNFTLKIRSTKLEDSAMYFCASSGQDIPIYGYTFGSGTRLTVV.

This clone was seen a single time. The V and J genes are TRBV29-1 and TRBJ1-3; the match to TRBD1 covers 7 bases. Losses at the gene ends were 0 bases for V and 6 bases for J; bases not matched to a gene: 5. Germline V gene sequence: CDR1 SQVTM, CDR2 ANQGSEA. The CDR3 has 14 amino acids. The CDR3 DNA follows: TGCAGCGTTGAAGAGCACAGGGGAACAAACACCATATATTTT. It codes for CSVEEHRGTNTIYF.

This clone was detected a few times. This chain links TRBV7-9 with TRBJ2-1, with a weak D call TRBD2 (5 bases). The V and J ends lost 6 bases and 8 bases respectively, with 26 bases between them. The CDR3 covers 17 residues. Germline loops: CDR1 SEHNR, CDR2 FQNEAQ (reference sequence). The CDR3 sequence: CASSSNSATKDGDEQFF. CDR3 in DNA: TGTGCCAGCAGTTCTAATAGCGCAACAAAGGACGGGGATGAGCAGTTCTTC.

The V call is TRBV6-7, the J call TRBJ1-3, with D possibly being TRBD1 (6 bases). TRBV6-7 is designated an ORF whose function remains uncertain. Trimming pared 5 bases from V and 0 bases from J, leaving 17 bases between. This CDR3 has 17 residues. In DNA form, the CDR3 reads TGTGCCAGCAGTCCACGGGACAACCCCAGCTCTGGAAACACCATATATTTT. Translated: CASSPRDNPSSGNTIYF.

This chain uses TRBV5-1 with TRBJ2-1, with TRBD2 identical over 9 bases. V lost 4 bases, J lost 6 bases, and 8 bases stayed unmatched. The length of the CDR3 is 15 residues. Germline loops: CDR1 SGHRS, CDR2 YFSETQ. DNA for the CDR3: TGCGCCAGCAGCCTCATAGCGGGAGAAGGCAATGAGCAGTTCTTC. Translating gives CASSLIAGEGNEQFF.

The chain combines TRBV5-1 with TRBJ2-7, with 12 positions matching TRBD1. The V segment lost 4 bases and the J segment 3 bases; nucleotides outside the gene matches: 5. Germline CDR1 reads SGHRS; CDR2 reads YFSETQ. The CDR3 sequence is 15 residues long. The CDR3 DNA reads TGCGCCAGCAGCCTAGGGACAGGGGGCAGCTACGAGCAGTACTTC. Encoded protein: CASSLGTGGSYEQYF.

This chain joins TRBV14 and TRBJ2-2; 7 bases are shared with TRBD2. Germline V gene sequence: CDR1 SGHDN, CDR2 FVKESK. Trimming removed 4 bases from V and 7 bases from J; junction bases left unmatched: 6. The CDR3 loop spans 14 amino acids. CDR3 sequence reads: CASSLGGIDGELFF. As DNA, the CDR3 is TGTGCCAGCAGCCTGGGGGGGATAGACGGGGAGCTGTTTTTT.

V and J are TRBV6-5 and TRBJ2-1, with 10 bases lining up with TRBD2. The CDR3 is 14 residues long. V lost 6 bases and J lost 6; bases outside the gene matches: 5. The germline V gene has CDR1 MNHEY and CDR2 SVGAGI. The CDR3 spells CASRRPSGSNEQFF. CDR3 nucleotide sequence: TGTGCCAGCAGGCGCCCTAGCGGGAGCAATGAGCAGTTCTTC.

This chain links TRBV4-1 with TRBJ2-7; 10 nucleotides line up with TRBD1. The length of the CDR3 is 15 residues. V lost 6 bases to trimming and J lost 6 bases; unmatched junction nucleotides: 11. In germline, CDR1 is MGHRA, CDR2 YSYEKL. CDR3 sequence (DNA): TGCGCCAGCAGGAGTACCGGGACAGGGGCGGTCGAGCAGTACTTC. Its translation is CASRSTGTGAVEQYF.

This clone was seen a single time. The chain carries TRBV11-3 and TRBJ2-1; D uncertain. Germline V CDR1 and CDR2: SGHNT, YENEEA. V lost 0 bases and J lost 9, with 9 bases in between. CDR3 size: 13 residues. In DNA, the CDR3 is TGTGCCAGCAGCTTAGAGGCTAGAAGTGAGCAGTTCTTC. Translating it yields CASSLEARSEQFF.

This sequence joins TRBV29-1 and TRBJ2-1, with 10 bases aligning to TRBD2. Germline values: CDR1 SQVTM, CDR2 ANQGSEA. The CDR3 runs to 15 residues. V was pared by 2 bases and J by 7 bases, with 8 bases of the junction left unmatched. Here the CDR3 reads CSVEKAGGPMNEQFF. DNA for the CDR3: TGCAGCGTTGAAAAAGCGGGAGGGCCGATGAATGAGCAGTTCTTC.

The chain's CDR3 is CAGGRGGYQPQHF. CDR3 DNA sequence: TGTGCCGGGGGCAGAGGGGGTTATCAGCCCCAGCATTTT. The J gene is TRBJ1-5, the V gene TRBV2; D perhaps matches TRBD1 (6 bases). This CDR3 is built from 13 residues. Germline assignment: CDR1 SNHLY and CDR2 FYNNEI. Trimming took off 11 bases at V and 5 bases at J, with 16 bases between the two ends.

This chain joins TRBV5-1 and TRBJ2-5; 10 bases are shared with TRBD1. CDR1 and CDR2 (germline): SGHRS, YFSETQ. The CDR3 sequence is 16 residues long. V dropped 4 bases and J dropped 1; count of bases not matched to a gene: 7. Here the CDR3 reads CASSLRTGGVQETQYF. DNA for the CDR3: TGCGCCAGCAGCCTTCGGACAGGGGGGGTCCAAGAGACCCAGTACTTC.

The chain combines TRBV6-5 with TRBJ2-7; a weak D match, TRBD2 (5 bases). The V gene lost 2 bases and the J gene lost 7 bases, with 12 bases spanning the gap. Germline-derived CDR1 and CDR2 are MNHEY and SVGAGI. CDR3 length: 13 residues. The CDR3: CASSYGPSGEQYF. Here the CDR3 DNA reads TGTGCCAGCAGTTACGGTCCCTCGGGGGAGCAGTACTTC.